This T cell receptor (beta chain) was profiled in a study of a mutant IDH1 vaccine in newly diagnosed glioma. Study-wide context: Vaccine dosing followed radiotherapy by 4-6 weeks, or accompanied temozolomide cycles. Prior therapy was radiotherapy, temozolomide, or both; most received both. Study findings and constraints: Pseudoprogression appeared unlinked to shifts in leading peripheral T cell clonotypes.

Here immunoSEQ multiplex PCR was the method, and the copy in TCRdb shows in-frame clones only, minus some. The profile shows some 51,000 clones, 78% of them singletons. Indicated time point: week 5, during vaccination. Topical imiquimod was applied with each vaccine dose, which held 300 ug of mutant IDH1 20-mer peptide. New WHO grade 3 or 4 IDH1-mutant, ATRX-lost astrocytomas were present in all donors. This CDR3 is built from 15 residues. V was clipped by 1 base and J by 4 bases, with 12 bases between them. Per the germline V gene, CDR1 is SGHDT and CDR2 is YYEEEE. On this clone itself: The antigen is unknown.

This sequence originates from a woman aged 40 to 50 with glioma. The V gene is TRBV5-6, the J gene TRBJ2-1; D possibly corresponds to TRBD2 (6 bases). Sequenced material: PBMCs, taken from a glioma patient whose treatment included an IDH1 peptide vaccine. CDR3 amino acids: CASSLSFAGYNEQFF. In DNA, the CDR3 is TGTGCCAGCAGCTTGTCGTTCGCGGGGTACAATGAGCAGTTCTTC.